This T cell receptor (beta chain) was sequenced for a study of lymphopenia after photon versus proton radiotherapy. There are a few counts of this clone. Its specificity is unknown. Notes on the study in general: Larger post-nadir TCR diversity loss correlated inversely with survival in deceased patients. After lymphocyte nadir, photon-treated repertoires showed oligoclonal expansion, especially CD8+ Temra. Photon-treated patients lost naive T cells and TCR diversity; proton-treated stayed stable.

J gave up 6 bases and V 2 bases, and 10 bases lay outside the gene matches. Per germline, CDR1 SGHTA and CDR2 FQGNSA. This CDR3 is built from 16 residues. TCRdb's table, derived via immunoSEQ multiplex PCR, lists solely in-frame clones and lacks some. Here the sample spans tens of thousands of clones, about 81% being singletons. The sequence was obtained from a man aged 55 to 70 with pancreatic cancer. Sample: peripheral blood, taken from a patient treated with proton-based radiotherapy. This chain joins TRBV7-2 and TRBJ2-1; 7 bases line up with TRBD2. The CDR3 protein is CASSLKAGVRVNEQFF. As DNA, the CDR3 is TGTGCCAGCAGCTTAAAGGCGGGAGTGAGAGTCAATGAGCAGTTCTTC.